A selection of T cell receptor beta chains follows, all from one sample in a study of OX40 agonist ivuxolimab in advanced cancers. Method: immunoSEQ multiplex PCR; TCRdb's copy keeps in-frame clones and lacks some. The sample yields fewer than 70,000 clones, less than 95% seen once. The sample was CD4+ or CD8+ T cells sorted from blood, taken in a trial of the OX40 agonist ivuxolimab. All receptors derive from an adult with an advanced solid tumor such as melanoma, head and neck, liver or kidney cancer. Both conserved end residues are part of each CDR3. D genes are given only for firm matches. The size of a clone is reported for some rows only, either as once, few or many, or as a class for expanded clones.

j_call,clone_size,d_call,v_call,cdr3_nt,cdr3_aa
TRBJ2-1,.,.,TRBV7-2,TGTGCCAGCAGCTCCCGGAGGGCCGGAAATGAGCAGTTCTTC,CASSSRRAGNEQFF
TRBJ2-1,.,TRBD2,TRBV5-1,TGCGCCAGCAGCTTCTGGACTAGCGGTACCTTCTCCTACAATGAGCAGTTCTTC,CASSFWTSGTFSYNEQFF
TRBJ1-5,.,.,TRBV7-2,TGTGCCAGCAGTTCCCGGGGCTCTCAGCCCCAGCATTTT,CASSSRGSQPQHF
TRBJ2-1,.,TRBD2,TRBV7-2,TGTGCCAGCACCCCCGGGCTAGCGGCCAATGAGCAGTTCTTC,CASTPGLAANEQFF
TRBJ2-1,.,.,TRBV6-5,TGTGCCAGCAGTTACTCTAGTGGGTGGGTAAACAATGAGCAGTTCTTC,CASSYSSGWVNNEQFF
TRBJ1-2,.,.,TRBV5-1,TGCGCCAGCAGCCTCAGTCGGGACGGATATGGCTACACCTTC,CASSLSRDGYGYTF
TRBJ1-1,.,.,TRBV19,TGTGCCACTAGACGCCTCGGGGAAGCTTTCTTT,CATRRLGEAFF
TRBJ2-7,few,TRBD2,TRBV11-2,TGTGCCAGCAGCTTGCAGGGACTAGCGGGTTCCTACGAGCAGTACTTC,CASSLQGLAGSYEQYF
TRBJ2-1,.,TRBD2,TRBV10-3,TGTGCCATCAGTGAGTCTGGGACTAGCAATGAGCAGTTCTTC,CAISESGTSNEQFF
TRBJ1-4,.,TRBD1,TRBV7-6,TGTGCCAGCAGCCTCAGACAGGGTCGTGTCGGATTTCGTGAAAAACTGTTTTTT,CASSLRQGRVGFREKLFF
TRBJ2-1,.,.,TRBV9,TGTGCCAGCAGCGTAAATTTAGGGGGTCTCTACAATGAGCAGTTCTTC,CASSVNLGGLYNEQFF
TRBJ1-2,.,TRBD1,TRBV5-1,TGCGCCAGCAGCTTGGACAGGGGGGACTATGGCTACACCTTC,CASSLDRGDYGYTF
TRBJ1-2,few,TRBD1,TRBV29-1,TGCAGCGCGGACAGGGGGCTAGTTGCGGGCTACACCTTC,CSADRGLVAGYTF
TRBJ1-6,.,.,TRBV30,TGTGCCTGGAGTGGACAGGACTATAATTCACCCCTCCACTTT,CAWSGQDYNSPLHF
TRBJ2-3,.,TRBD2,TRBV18,TGTGCCAGCTCACCAGTAGCGGGATCTGACACAGATACGCAGTATTTT,CASSPVAGSDTDTQYF
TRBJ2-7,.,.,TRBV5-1,TGCGCCAGCAGGGAGGGGGCGACCTACGAGCAGTACTTC,CASREGATYEQYF
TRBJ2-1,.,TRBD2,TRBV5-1,TGCGCCAGCAGCTTGGGGGAGGGATCCTACAATGAGCAGTTCTTC,CASSLGEGSYNEQFF
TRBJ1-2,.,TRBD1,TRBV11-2,TGTGCCAGCGCCGAGGACAGGGGGCGCGGTGGCTACACCTTC,CASAEDRGRGGYTF
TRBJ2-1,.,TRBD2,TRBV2,TGTGCCAGCAGTTCGAGCGGGAGCGTTTACAATGAGCAGTTCTTC,CASSSSGSVYNEQFF
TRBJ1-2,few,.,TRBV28,TGTGCCAGCAGTCCAGGTCGGGGGGCTAATGGCTACACCTTC,CASSPGRGANGYTF
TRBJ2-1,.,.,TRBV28,TGTGCCAGCAGTCCATGGGTAGCGGGACAGGCCAATGAGCAGTTCTTC,CASSPWVAGQANEQFF
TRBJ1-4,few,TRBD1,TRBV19,TGTGCCAGTGGCGGGGTAGGGGGCGTGGAAAAACTGTTTTTT,CASGGVGGVEKLFF
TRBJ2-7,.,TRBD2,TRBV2,TGTGCCAGCAGGGCGACTAGCGGGCCGGGGGAGCAGTACTTC,CASRATSGPGEQYF
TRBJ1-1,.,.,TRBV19,TGTGCCAGTAGTATAGGGCTGGGCGTGAACACTGAAGCTTTCTTT,CASSIGLGVNTEAFF
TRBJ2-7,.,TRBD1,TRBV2,TGTGCCAGCAGTGGCGGGCAAAGCAGGGGGCAATTGGTCCCCTACGAGCAGTACTTC,CASSGGQSRGQLVPYEQYF
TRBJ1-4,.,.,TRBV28,TGTGCCAGCAGTTTAGTCAGTTCCTCTAATGAAAAACTGTTTTTT,CASSLVSSSNEKLFF
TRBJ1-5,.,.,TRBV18,TGTGCCAGCTCACCCCTAGGGCAGGGCGGAAATCAGCCCCAGCATTTT,CASSPLGQGGNQPQHF
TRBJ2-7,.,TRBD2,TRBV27,TGTGCCAGCAGTTTAGCAGCGGGAGGATCCTACGAGCAGTACTTC,CASSLAAGGSYEQYF
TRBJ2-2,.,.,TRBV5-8,TGTGCCAGCAGCTTGCTTTTACAGGCCGGTGGAACCGGGGAGCTGTTTTTT,CASSLLLQAGGTGELFF